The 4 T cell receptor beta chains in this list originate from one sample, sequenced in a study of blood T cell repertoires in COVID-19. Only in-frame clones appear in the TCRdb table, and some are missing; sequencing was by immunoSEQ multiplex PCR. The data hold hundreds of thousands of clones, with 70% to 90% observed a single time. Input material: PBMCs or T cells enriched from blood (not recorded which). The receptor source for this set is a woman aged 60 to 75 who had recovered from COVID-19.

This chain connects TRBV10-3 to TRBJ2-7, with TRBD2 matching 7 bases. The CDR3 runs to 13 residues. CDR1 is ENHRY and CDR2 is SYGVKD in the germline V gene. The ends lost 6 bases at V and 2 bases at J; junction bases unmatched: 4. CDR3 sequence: CAIRGGVAYEQYF. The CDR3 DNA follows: TGTGCCATCAGGGGGGGGGTCGCCTACGAGCAGTACTTC.

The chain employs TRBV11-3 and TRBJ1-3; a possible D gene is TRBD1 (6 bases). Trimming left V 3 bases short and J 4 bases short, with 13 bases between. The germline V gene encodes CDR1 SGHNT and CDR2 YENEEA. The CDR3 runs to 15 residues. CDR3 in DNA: TGTGCCAGCAGCTTTTTCACGGACAGCGGAAACACCATATATTTT. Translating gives CASSFFTDSGNTIYF.

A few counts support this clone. CDR3 region: CASSQDGRFVEQFF. The CDR3 nucleotides are TGTGCCAGCAGCCAAGATGGGAGGTTCGTTGAGCAGTTCTTC. J is TRBJ2-1 and V is TRBV14; D perhaps matches TRBD2 (6 bases). CDR1 and CDR2 from the germline V gene are SGHDN and FVKESK. V was pared by 0 bases and J by 9 bases, with 12 bases between. The CDR3 is made up of 14 amino acids.

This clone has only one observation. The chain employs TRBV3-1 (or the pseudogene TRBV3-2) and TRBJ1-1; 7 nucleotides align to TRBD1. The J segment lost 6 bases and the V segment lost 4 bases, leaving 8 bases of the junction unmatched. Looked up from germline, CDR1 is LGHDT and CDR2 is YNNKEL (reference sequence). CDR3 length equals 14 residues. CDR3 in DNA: TGTGCCAGCAGCCCGACGGGACAGTTTTCTGAAGCTTTCTTT. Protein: CASSPTGQFSEAFF.